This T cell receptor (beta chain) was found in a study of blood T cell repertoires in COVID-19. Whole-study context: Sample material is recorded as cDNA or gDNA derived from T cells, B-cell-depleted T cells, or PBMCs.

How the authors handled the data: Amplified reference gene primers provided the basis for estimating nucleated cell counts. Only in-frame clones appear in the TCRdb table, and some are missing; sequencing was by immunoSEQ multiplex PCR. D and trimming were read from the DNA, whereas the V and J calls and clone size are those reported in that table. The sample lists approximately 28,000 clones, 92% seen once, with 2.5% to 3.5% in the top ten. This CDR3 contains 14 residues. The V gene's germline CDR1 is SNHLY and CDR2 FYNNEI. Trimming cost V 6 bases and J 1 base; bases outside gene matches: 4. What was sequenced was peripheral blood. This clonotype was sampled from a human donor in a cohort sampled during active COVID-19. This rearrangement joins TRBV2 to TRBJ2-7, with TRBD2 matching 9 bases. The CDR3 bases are TGTGCCAGCAGATCGCGGGGGGGGTCCTACGAGCAGTACTTC. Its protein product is CASRSRGGSYEQYF.